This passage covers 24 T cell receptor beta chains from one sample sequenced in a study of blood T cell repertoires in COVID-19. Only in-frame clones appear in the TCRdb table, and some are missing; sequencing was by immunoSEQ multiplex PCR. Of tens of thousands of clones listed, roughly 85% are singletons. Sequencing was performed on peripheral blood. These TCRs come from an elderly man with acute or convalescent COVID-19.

The CDR3 protein is CASSSAVGGGRTDTQYF. The CDR3 nucleotides read TGTGCCAGCAGCTCAGCCGTAGGAGGAGGTCGCACAGATACGCAGTATTTT. The J gene is TRBJ2-3, the V gene TRBV28; perhaps TRBD2 as D (5 bases). The CDR3 consists of 17 residues. Per the germline V gene, CDR1 is MDHEN and CDR2 is SYDVKM. V dropped 6 bases and J dropped 1 base, with 20 bases sitting between them.

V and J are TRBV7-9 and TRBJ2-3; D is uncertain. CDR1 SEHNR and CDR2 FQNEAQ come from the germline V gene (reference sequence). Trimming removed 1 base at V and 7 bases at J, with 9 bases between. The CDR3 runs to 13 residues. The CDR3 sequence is CASSLVESYTQYF. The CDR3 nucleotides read TGTGCCAGCAGCTTAGTCGAGAGCTATACGCAGTATTTT.

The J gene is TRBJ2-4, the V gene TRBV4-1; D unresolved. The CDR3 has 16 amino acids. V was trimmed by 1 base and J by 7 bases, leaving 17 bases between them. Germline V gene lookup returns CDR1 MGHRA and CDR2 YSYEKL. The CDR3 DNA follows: TGCGCCAGCAGCCAAGGGTCTCTGACGGGTGCTAACATTCAGTACTTC. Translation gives CASSQGSLTGANIQYF.

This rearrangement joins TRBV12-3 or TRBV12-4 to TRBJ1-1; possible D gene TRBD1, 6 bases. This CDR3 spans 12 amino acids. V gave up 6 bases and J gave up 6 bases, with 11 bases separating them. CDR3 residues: CASSRGQSEAFF. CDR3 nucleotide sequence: TGTGCCAGCAGCCGTGGACAGTCTGAAGCTTTCTTT.

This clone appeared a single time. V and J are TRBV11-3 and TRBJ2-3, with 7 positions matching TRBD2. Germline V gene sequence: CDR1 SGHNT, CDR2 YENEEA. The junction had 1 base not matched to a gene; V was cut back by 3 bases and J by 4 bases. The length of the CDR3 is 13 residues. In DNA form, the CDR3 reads TGTGCCAGCAGCTTGGGAGGGGCAGATACGCAGTATTTT. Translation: CASSLGGADTQYF.

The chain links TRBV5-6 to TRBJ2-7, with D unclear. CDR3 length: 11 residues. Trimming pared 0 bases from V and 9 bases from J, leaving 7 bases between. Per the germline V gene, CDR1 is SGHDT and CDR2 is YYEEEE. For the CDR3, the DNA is TGTGCCAGCAGCTTGGGCTCCGGGCAGTACTTC. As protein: CASSLGSGQYF.

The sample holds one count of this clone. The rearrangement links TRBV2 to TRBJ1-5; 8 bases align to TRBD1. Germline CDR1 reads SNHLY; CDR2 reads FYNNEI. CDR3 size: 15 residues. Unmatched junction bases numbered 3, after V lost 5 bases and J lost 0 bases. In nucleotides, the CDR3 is TGTGCCAGCAGTCCGGGACAGGTTAGCAATCAGCCCCAGCATTTT. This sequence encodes CASSPGQVSNQPQHF.

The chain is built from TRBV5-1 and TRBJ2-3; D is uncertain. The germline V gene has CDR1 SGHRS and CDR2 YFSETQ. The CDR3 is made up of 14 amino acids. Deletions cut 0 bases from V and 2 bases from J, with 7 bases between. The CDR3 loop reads CASSLARSTDTQYF. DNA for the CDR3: TGCGCCAGCAGCTTGGCCAGATCCACAGATACGCAGTATTTT.

This CDR3 is CASSLDLAGRSYNEQFF. CDR3 DNA: TGTGCCAGCAGCTTAGATTTAGCGGGACGCTCCTACAATGAGCAGTTCTTC. This chain joins TRBV11-3 and TRBJ2-1; 8 positions match TRBD2. Germline CDR1 reads SGHNT; CDR2 reads YENEEA. This CDR3 has 17 residues. J was trimmed by 0 bases and V by 0 bases; bases with no gene match: 4.

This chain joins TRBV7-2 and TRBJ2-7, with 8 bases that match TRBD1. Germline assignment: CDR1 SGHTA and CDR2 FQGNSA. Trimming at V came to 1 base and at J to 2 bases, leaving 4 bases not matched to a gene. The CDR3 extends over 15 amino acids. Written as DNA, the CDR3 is TGTGCCAGCAGCTTAGAGCAGGGGGCTACCTACGAGCAGTACTTC. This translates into CASSLEQGATYEQYF.

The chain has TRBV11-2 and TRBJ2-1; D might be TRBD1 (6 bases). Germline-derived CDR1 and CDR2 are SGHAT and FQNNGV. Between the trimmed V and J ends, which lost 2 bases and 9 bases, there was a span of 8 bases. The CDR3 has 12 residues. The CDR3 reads CASSLQGPEQFF. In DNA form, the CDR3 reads TGTGCCAGCAGCTTACAGGGGCCTGAGCAGTTCTTC.

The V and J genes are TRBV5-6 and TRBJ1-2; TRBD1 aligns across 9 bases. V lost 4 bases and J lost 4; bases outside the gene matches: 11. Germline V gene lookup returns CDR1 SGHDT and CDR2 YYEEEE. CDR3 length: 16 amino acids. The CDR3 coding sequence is TGTGCCAGCAGCCCCCCGTGGGACAGGGATCGCTATGGCTACACCTTC. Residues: CASSPPWDRDRYGYTF.

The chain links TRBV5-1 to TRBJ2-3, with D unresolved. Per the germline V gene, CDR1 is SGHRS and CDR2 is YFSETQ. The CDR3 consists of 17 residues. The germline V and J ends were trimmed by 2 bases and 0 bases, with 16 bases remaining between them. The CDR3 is CASSLSPQDPSTDTQYF. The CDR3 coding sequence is TGCGCCAGCAGCTTATCTCCTCAGGATCCTAGCACAGATACGCAGTATTTT.

CDR3 sequence: CASSFAWVSGGGYNEQFF. The CDR3 DNA reads TGTGCCAGCAGCTTCGCATGGGTTAGCGGGGGAGGGTACAATGAGCAGTTCTTC. J is TRBJ2-1 and V is TRBV11-2; 9 bases match TRBD2. V lost 3 bases and J lost 4; bases outside the gene matches: 13. In germline, CDR1 is SGHAT, CDR2 FQNNGV. The CDR3 spans 18 residues. The whole variable domain, remainder taken from reference TRBV11-2 and TRBJ2-1, is EAGVAQSPRYKIIEKRQSVAFWCNPISGHATLYWYQQILGQGPKLLIQFQNNGVVDDSQLPKDRFSAERLKGVDSTLKIQPAKLEDSAVYLCASSFAWVSGGGYNEQFFGPGTRLTVL.

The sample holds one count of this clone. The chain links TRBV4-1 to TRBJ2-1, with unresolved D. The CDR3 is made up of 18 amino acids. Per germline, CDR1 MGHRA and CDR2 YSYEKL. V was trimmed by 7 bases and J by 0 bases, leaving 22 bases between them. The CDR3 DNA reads TGCGCCAGCACCCCCCGCATTGTCGCGGTCAGCTCCTACAATGAGCAGTTCTTC. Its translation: CASTPRIVAVSSYNEQFF.

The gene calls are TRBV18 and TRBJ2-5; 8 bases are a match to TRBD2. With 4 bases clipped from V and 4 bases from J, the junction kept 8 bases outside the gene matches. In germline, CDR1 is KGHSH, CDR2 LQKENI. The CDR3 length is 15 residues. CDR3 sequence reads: CASSRSGSVGETQYF. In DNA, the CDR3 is TGTGCCAGCTCACGGAGCGGGAGTGTCGGAGAGACCCAGTACTTC.

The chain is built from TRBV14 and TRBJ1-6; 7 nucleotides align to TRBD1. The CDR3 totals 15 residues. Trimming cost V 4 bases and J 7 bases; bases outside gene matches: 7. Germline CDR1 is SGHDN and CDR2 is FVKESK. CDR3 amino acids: CASSRPGQRNSPLHF. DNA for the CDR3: TGTGCCAGCAGCCGACCGGGACAGAGGAATTCACCCCTCCACTTT.

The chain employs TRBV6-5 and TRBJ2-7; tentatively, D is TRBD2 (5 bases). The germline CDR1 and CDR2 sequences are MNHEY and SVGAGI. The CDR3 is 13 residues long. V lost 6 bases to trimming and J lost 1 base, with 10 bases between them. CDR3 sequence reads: CASSGRRSYEQYF. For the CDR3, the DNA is TGTGCCAGCAGCGGCAGGAGGTCCTACGAGCAGTACTTC.

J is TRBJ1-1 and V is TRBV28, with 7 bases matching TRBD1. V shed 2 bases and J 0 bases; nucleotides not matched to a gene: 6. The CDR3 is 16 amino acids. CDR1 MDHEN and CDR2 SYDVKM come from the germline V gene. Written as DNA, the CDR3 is TGTGCCAGCAGTTTAAACAGGGGTATAATGAACACTGAAGCTTTCTTT. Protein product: CASSLNRGIMNTEAFF.

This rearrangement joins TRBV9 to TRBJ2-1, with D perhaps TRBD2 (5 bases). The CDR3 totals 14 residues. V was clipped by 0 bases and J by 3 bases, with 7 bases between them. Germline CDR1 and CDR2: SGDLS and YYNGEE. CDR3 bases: TGTGCCAGCAGCGTAGGGACTGACTACAATGAGCAGTTCTTC. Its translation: CASSVGTDYNEQFF.

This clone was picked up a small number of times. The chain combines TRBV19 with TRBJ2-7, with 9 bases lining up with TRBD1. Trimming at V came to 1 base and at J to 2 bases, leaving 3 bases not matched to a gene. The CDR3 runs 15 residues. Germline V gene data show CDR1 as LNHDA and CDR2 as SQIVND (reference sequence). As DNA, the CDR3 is TGTGCCAGTAGTATAGCGCGGACAGGGGCCTACGAGCAGTACTTC. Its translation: CASSIARTGAYEQYF.

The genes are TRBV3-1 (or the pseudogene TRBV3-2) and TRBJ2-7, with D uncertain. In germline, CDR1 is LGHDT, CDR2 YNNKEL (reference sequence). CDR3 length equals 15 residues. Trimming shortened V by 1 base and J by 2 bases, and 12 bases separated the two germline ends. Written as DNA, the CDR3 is TGTGCCAGCAGCCAAGGAACGACTTCCCCCTACGAGCAGTACTTC. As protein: CASSQGTTSPYEQYF.

The CDR3 nucleotides read TGTGCCAGCAGCTCCTCGGTTGGGACAGGGCTTCCCTTCTATGGCTACACCTTC. Translation gives CASSSSVGTGLPFYGYTF. The V call is TRBV13, the J call TRBJ1-2, with 9 positions matching TRBD1. Germline V gene sequence: CDR1 PRHDT, CDR2 FYEKMQ (reference sequence). J was trimmed by 4 bases and V by 4 bases; bases with no gene match: 16. The CDR3 has 18 amino acids.

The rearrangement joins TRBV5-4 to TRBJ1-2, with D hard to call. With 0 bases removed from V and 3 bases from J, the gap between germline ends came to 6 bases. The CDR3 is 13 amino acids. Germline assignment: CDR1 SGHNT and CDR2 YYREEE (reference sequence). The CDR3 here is CASSLDRDYGYTF. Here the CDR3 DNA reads TGTGCCAGCAGCTTGGACAGAGACTATGGCTACACCTTC. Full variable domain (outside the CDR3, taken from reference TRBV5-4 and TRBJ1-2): ETGVTQSPTHLIKTRGQQVTLRCSSQSGHNTVSWYQQALGQGPQFIFQYYREEENGRGNFPPRFSGLQFPNYSSELNVNALELDDSALYLCASSLDRDYGYTFGSGTRLTVV.